These 2 T cell receptor beta chains were all obtained from the same sample, sequenced in a study of T cell changes during pregnancy in multiple sclerosis. The table came from immunoSEQ multiplex PCR; TCRdb's copy has only in-frame clones and leaves some out. Of 35,000 to 45,000 clones listed, 85% to 90% are singletons. Here the sequenced sample was CD4+ T cells from peripheral blood mononuclear cells, taken before pregnancy. The receptors here all came from a female donor with multiple sclerosis, enrolled in a pregnancy study.

The rearrangement links TRBV18 to TRBJ2-7; tentative D call: TRBD2 (6 bases). Trimming left V 9 bases short and J 2 bases short, with 17 bases between. The CDR3 is 14 amino acids. The germline gives CDR1 KGHSH, CDR2 LQKENI. CDR3 region: CASSFRDFPYEQYF. For the CDR3, the DNA is TGTGCCAGTTCTTTCCGGGACTTCCCCTACGAGCAGTACTTC.

The V gene is TRBV6-6, the J gene TRBJ1-5, with 8 bases aligning to TRBD1. The length of the CDR3 is 13 residues. Germline loops: CDR1 MNHNY, CDR2 SVGAGI (reference sequence). V lost 8 bases, J lost 4 bases, and 4 bases stayed unmatched. Written as DNA, the CDR3 is TGTGCCAGCGTACAGGGGGTAAATCAGCCCCAGCATTTT. Protein product: CASVQGVNQPQHF.